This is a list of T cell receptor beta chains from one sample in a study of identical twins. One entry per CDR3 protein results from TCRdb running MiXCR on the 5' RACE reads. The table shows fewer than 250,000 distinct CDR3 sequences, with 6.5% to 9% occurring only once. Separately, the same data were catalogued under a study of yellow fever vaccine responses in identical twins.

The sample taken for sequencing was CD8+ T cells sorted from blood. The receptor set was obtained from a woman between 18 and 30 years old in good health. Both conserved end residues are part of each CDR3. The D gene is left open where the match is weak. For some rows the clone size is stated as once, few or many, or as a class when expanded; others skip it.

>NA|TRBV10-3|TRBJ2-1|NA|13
TGTGCCATCAGTGAAACAGGGTACAATGAGCAGTTCTTC
CAISETGYNEQFF
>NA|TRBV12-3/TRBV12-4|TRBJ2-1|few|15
TGTGCCAGCAGTTCAGTCCTAGATGCCCACAATGAGCAGTTCTTC
CASSSVLDAHNEQFF
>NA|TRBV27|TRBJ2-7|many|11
TGTGCCAGCAGTTTATCGGGGGAGCAGTACTTC
CASSLSGEQYF
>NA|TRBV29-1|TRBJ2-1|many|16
TGCAGCGTTGAAGATGGACCGGGCCAGTCCTACAATGAGCAGTTCTTC
CSVEDGPGQSYNEQFF
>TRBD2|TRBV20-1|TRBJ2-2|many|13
TGCAGTGCTAGGGAGCGGGAGACCGGGGAGCTGTTTTTT
CSARERETGELFF
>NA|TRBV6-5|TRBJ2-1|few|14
TGTGCCAGCAGTTACCAGGGTAGCGGTGATGAGCAGTTCTTC
CASSYQGSGDEQFF
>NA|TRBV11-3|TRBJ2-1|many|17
TGTGCCAGCAGCTTAGACGTACCTAATCAAGGGAGCAATGAGCAGTTCTTC
CASSLDVPNQGSNEQFF
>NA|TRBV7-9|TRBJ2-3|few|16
TGTGCCAGCAGCATCCGCGCGAGAGGGAGCCCAGATACGCAGTATTTT
CASSIRARGSPDTQYF
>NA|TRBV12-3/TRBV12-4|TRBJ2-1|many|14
TGTGCCAGCAGCCTAGGGTCTTGGGTTAATGAGCAGTTCTTC
CASSLGSWVNEQFF
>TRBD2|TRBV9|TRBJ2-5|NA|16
TGTGCCAGCAGCCCCGGACTAGCGGGAGCTAGGGAGACCCAGTACTTC
CASSPGLAGARETQYF
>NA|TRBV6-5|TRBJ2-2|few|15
TGTGCCAGCAGTTACTCAGAGGGGAACACCGGGGAGCTGTTTTTT
CASSYSEGNTGELFF
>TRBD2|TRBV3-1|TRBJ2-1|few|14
TGTGCCAGCAGCTGGAGACTAGCGGGCGGAGAGCAGTTCTTC
CASSWRLAGGEQFF
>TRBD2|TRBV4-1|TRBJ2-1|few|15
TGCGCCAGCAGCTATAGCGGGAGCGTCTACAATGAGCAGTTCTTC
CASSYSGSVYNEQFF
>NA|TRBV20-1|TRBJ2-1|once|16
TGCTGTGCTAGAGCTTTCGCGGTGGCTAGCCCCCATGAGCAGTTCTTC
CCARAFAVASPHEQFF
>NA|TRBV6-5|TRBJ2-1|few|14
TGTGCCAGCAGTTACTTCCCCTCCTACAATGAGCAGTTCTTC
CASSYFPSYNEQFF
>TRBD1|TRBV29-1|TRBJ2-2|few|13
TGCAGCGTAGAAACAGGGGACACCGGGGAGCTGTTTTTT
CSVETGDTGELFF
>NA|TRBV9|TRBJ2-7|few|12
TGTGCCAGCAGCGCAAGACAACTAGAGCAGTACTTC
CASSARQLEQYF
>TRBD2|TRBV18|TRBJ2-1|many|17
TGTGCCAGCTCACCATTACTAGCGGGGCACTCCTACAATGAGCAGTTCTTC
CASSPLLAGHSYNEQFF
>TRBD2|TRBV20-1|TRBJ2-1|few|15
TGCAGTGCTAGAGACAGCGGGAGGACCTACAATGAGCAGTTCTTC
CSARDSGRTYNEQFF
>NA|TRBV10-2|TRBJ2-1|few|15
TGCGCCAGCAGTGAGCGAGCGGGAGCAGGGGGTGAGCAGTTCTTC
CASSERAGAGGEQFF
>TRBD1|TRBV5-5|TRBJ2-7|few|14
TGTGCCAGCAGCTCACCGGACAGGGTAAACGAGCAGTACTTC
CASSSPDRVNEQYF
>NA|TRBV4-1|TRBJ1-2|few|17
TGCGCCAGCAGCCAAGTGTCCCTCAACACAGGGAACTATGGCTACACCTTC
CASSQVSLNTGNYGYTF
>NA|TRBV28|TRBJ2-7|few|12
TGTGCCAGCACCACAAAGTCGAACGAGCAGTACTTC
CASTTKSNEQYF
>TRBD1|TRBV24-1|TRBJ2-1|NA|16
TGTGCCACCAGTGACCAGTCAGGGGGCCCCGTCCATGAGCAGTTCTTC
CATSDQSGGPVHEQFF
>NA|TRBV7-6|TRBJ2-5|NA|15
TGTGCCAGCAGCACGCGGGACGCCGATCTTAAGACCCAGTACTTC
CASSTRDADLKTQYF
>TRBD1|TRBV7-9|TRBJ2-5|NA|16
TGTGCCAGCAGCTCGATGACAGGGGAGTACCAAGAGACCCAGTACTTC
CASSSMTGEYQETQYF
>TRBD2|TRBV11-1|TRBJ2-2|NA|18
TGTGCCAGCAGCTCACCTAGCGGGAGGGATACGAACACCGGGGAGCTGTTTTTT
CASSSPSGRDTNTGELFF
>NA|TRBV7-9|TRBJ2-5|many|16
TGTGCCAGCAGCTTACTAGGAGGGGTCCTCCAAGAGACCCAGTACTTC
CASSLLGGVLQETQYF
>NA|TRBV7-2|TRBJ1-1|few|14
TGTGCCAGCAGCTTAGTGGCGCAAGGAACTGAAGCTTTCTTT
CASSLVAQGTEAFF
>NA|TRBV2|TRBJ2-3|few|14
TGTGCCAGCAGTGGTGTCGGGGGTACAGATACGCAGTATTTT
CASSGVGGTDTQYF
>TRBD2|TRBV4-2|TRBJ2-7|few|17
TGTGCCAGCAGCCAGAGCGGGGTGGGGGAGGGCCGCAACGAGCAGTACTTC
CASSQSGVGEGRNEQYF
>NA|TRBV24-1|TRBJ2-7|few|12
TGTGCCACCAGTTCGGTGGACGGCGAGCAGTACTTC
CATSSVDGEQYF
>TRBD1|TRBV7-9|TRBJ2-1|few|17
TGTGCCAGCAGCTTAGTCGGTGGACAGGACCCAGGGAATGAGCAGTTCTTC
CASSLVGGQDPGNEQFF
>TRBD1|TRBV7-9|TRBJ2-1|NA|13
TGTGCCAGCAGCTTAGGGACAGGGGCAGAGCAGTTCTTC
CASSLGTGAEQFF
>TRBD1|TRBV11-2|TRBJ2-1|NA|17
TGTGCCAGCAGCTTAGATACAGGGGTACGACCGTACAATGAGCAGTTCTTC
CASSLDTGVRPYNEQFF
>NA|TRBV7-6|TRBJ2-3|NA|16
TGTGCCAGCAGATTAGGAGACTTGCGGGCCACAGATACGCAGTATTTT
CASRLGDLRATDTQYF
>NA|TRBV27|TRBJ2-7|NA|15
TGTGCCAGCAGTCTGTCGGACACACTGGTAACCGAGCAGTACTTC
CASSLSDTLVTEQYF
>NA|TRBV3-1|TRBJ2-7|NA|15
TGTGCCAGCAGCCCCGGGACACCTGGGACCTACGAGCAGTACTTC
CASSPGTPGTYEQYF
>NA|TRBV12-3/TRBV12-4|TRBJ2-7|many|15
TGTGCCAGCAGATTGGGATTGGGGGTCGGCTACGAGCAGTACTTC
CASRLGLGVGYEQYF
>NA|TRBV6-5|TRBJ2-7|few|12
TGTGCCAGCAGTTTGCCCGGCCACGAGCAGTACTTC
CASSLPGHEQYF
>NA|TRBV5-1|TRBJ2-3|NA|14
TGCGCCAGCAGCTCCGACGGTTTCCACGATACGCAGTATTTT
CASSSDGFHDTQYF
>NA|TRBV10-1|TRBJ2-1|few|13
TGCGCCAGCAGCGGGACAATCTACAATGAGCAGTTCTTC
CASSGTIYNEQFF
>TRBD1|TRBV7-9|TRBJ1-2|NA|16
TGTGCCAGCAGCTTAGGACAGGGAACAACTAACTATGGCTACACCTTC
CASSLGQGTTNYGYTF
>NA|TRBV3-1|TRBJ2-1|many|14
TGTGCCAGCAGCCAAGCGGTGGGATACAATGAGCAGTTCTTC
CASSQAVGYNEQFF
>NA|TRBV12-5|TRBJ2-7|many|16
TGTGCTAGTGGTTTGACGCCCGCGTCCGGGGCCTACGAGCAGTACTTC
CASGLTPASGAYEQYF
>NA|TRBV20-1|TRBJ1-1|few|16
TGCAGTGCCGACCTCTCGGGTTCCGGGGTTAACACTGAAGCTTTCTTT
CSADLSGSGVNTEAFF
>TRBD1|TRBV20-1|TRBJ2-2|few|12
TGCAGTGTCCTACAGGGGGCCGGGGAGCTGTTTTTT
CSVLQGAGELFF
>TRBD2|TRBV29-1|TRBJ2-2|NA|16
TGCAGCGTGGAAGGACTAGCGGGTACGAACACCGGGGAGCTGTTTTTT
CSVEGLAGTNTGELFF
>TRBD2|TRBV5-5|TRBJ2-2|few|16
TGTGCCAGCAGCTTAACCGGGACTAAGAACACCGGGGAGCTGTTTTTT
CASSLTGTKNTGELFF
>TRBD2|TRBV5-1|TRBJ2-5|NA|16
TGCGCCAGCAGCTTGGATCGCGGGGGACCTCAGGAGACCCAGTACTTC
CASSLDRGGPQETQYF
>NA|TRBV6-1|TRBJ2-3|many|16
TGTGCCAGTGGGGCCGAACGTCAGGGGAGAACAGATACGCAGTATTTT
CASGAERQGRTDTQYF
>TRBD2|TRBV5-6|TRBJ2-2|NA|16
TGTGCCAGCAGCTGGGGACTAGCGGGATACACCGGGGAGCTGTTTTTT
CASSWGLAGYTGELFF
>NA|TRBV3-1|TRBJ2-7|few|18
TGTGCCAGCAGCCAAGAGGGGAAAGGACGGCCGATCTCCTACGAGCAGTACTTC
CASSQEGKGRPISYEQYF
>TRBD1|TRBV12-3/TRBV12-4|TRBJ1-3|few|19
TGTGCCAGCAGGGACGATTGGACAGGGTCCTCCCTCTGGAAGGGCACCATATATTTT
CASRDDWTGSSLWKGTIYF
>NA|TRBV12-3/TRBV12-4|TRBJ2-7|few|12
TGTGCCAGCAGTCCGGGCAACGACGAGCAGTACTTC
CASSPGNDEQYF
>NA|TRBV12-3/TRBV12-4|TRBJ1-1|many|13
TGTGCCAGCAGTCTACAGGGGAACACTGAAGCTTTCTTT
CASSLQGNTEAFF
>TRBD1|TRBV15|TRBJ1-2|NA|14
TGTGCCACCAGCAGACGGCCGACAGGGGATAGCTACACCTTC
CATSRRPTGDSYTF